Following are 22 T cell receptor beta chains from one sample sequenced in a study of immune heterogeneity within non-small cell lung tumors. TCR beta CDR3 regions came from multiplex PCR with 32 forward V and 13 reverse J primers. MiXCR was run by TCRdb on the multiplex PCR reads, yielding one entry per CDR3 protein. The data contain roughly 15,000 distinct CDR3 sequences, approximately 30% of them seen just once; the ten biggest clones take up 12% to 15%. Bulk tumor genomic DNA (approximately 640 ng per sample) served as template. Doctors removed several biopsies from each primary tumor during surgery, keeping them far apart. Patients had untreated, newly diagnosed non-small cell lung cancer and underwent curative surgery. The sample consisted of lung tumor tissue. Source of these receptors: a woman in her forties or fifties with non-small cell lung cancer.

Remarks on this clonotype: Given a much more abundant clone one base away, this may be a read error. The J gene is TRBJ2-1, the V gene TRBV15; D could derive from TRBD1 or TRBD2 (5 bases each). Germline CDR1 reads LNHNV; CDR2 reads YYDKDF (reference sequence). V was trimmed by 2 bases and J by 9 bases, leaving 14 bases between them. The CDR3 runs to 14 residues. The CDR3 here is CATSRRTGQGEQFF. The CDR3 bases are TGTGCCACCAGCAGACGAACGGGGCAGGGTGAGCAGTTCTTC.

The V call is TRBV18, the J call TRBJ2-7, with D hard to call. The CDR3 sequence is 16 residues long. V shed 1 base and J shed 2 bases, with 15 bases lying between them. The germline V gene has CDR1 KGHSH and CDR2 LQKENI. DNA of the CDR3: TGTGCCAGCTCACCACTGCGGCCTGATATTACCTACGAGCAGTACTTC. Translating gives CASSPLRPDITYEQYF.

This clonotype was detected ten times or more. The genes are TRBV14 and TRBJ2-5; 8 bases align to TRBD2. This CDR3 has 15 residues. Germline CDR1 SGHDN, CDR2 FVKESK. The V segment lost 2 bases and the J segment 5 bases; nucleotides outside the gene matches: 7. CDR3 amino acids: CASSQRRGGTETQYF. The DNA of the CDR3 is TGTGCCAGCAGCCAACGACGGGGGGGTACGGAGACCCAGTACTTC.

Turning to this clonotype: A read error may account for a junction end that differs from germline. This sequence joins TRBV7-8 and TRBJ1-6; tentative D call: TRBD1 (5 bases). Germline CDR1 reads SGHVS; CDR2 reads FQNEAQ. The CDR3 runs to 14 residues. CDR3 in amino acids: CASSAGSYNSPLHF. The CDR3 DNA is TGTGCAAGCAGCGCAGGGTCTTATAATTCACCCCTCCACTTT.

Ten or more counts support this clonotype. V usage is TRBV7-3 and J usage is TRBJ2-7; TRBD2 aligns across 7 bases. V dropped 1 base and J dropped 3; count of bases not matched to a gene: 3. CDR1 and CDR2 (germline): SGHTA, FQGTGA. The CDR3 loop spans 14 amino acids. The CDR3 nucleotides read TGTGCCAGCAGCTTAAACGGGGGGAACTACGAGCAGTACTTC. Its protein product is CASSLNGGNYEQYF.

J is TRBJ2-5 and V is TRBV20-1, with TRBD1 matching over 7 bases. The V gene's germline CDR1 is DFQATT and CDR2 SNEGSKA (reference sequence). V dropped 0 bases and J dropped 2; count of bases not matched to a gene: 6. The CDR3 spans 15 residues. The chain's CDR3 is CSARDPGQIQETQYF. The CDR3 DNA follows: TGCAGTGCTAGAGATCCGGGACAGATACAAGAGACCCAGTACTTC.

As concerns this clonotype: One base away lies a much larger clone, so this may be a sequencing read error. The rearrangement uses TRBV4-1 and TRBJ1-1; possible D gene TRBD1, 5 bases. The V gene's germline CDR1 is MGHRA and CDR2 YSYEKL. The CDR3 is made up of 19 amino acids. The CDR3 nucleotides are TGCGCCAGAAGCCAAGATTTCAAGTGGGGCCCCACCCTGAACACTGAAGCTTTCTTT. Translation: CARSQDFKWGPTLNTEAFF.

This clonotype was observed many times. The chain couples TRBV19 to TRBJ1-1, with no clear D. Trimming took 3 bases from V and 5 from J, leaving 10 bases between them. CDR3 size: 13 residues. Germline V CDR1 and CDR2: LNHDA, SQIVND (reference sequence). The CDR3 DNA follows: TGTGCCAGTAGTATCTTAGGAAAGACTGAAGCTTTCTTT. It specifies CASSILGKTEAFF.

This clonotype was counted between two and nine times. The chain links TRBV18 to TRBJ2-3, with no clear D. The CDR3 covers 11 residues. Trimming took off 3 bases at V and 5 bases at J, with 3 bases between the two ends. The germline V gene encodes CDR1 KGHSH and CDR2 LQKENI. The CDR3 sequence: CASSPLDTQYF. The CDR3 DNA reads TGTGCCAGCTCACCCTTAGATACGCAGTATTTT.

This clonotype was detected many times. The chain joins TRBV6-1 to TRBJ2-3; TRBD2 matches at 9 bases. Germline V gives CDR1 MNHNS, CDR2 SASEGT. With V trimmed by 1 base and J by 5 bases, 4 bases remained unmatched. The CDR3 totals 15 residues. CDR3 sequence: CASSEGGRVLDTQYF. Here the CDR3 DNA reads TGTGCCAGCAGTGAAGGCGGGAGGGTGTTAGATACGCAGTATTTT.

The CDR3: CASSHTGVGNQPQHF. The CDR3 DNA reads TGCGCCAGCAGCCATACAGGGGTGGGCAATCAGCCCCAGCATTTT. The chain links TRBV4-1 to TRBJ1-5, with 7 bases identical to TRBD1. Germline V lookup: CDR1 MGHRA, CDR2 YSYEKL. CDR3 length equals 15 residues. J gave up 2 bases and V 3 bases, and 4 bases lay outside the gene matches.

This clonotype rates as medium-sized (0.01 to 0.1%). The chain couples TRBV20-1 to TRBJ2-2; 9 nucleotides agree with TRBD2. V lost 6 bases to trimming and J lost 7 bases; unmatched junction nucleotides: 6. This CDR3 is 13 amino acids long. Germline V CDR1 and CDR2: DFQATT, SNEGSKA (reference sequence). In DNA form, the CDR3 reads TGCAGTGCCATTAGCGGGGGTATCGGGGAGCTGTTTTTT. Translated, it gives CSAISGGIGELFF.

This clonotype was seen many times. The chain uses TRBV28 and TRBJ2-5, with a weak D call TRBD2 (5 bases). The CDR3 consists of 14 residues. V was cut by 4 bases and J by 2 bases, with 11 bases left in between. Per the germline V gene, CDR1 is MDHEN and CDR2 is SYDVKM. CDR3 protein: CASSSPRGQETQYF. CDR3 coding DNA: TGTGCCAGCAGTTCCCCACGGGGTCAAGAGACCCAGTACTTC.

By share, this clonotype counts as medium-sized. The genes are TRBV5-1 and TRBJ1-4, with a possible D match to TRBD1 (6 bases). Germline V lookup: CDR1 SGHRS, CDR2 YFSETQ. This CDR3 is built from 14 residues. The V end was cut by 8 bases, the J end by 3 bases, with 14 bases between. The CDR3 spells CASRRQEANEKLFF. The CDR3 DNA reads TGCGCCAGTAGAAGACAGGAAGCTAATGAAAAACTGTTTTTT.

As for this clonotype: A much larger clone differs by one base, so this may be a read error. CDR3 in amino acids: CASSELGRVTSPLHF. The CDR3 region has the DNA TGTGCCAGCAGTGAATTGGGACGGGTTACCTCACCCCTCCACTTT. The rearrangement joins TRBV2 to TRBJ1-6; D possibly corresponds to TRBD1 (5 bases). V lost 2 bases and J 10 bases, leaving 15 bases between the germline ends. CDR3 size: 15 residues. Germline V gives CDR1 SNHLY, CDR2 FYNNEI.

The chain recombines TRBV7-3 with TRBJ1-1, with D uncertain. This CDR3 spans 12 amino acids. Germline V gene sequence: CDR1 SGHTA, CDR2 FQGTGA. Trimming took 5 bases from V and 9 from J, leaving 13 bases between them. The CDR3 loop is CASSETGGKAFF. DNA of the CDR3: TGTGCCAGCAGCGAGACGGGAGGGAAAGCTTTCTTT.

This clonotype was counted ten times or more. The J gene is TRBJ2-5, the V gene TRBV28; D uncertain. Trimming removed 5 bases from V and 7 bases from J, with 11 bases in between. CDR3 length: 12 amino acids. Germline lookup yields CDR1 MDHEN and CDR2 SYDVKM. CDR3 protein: CASSLGARTQYF. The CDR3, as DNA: TGTGCCAGCAGTCTGGGCGCCAGGACCCAGTACTTC.

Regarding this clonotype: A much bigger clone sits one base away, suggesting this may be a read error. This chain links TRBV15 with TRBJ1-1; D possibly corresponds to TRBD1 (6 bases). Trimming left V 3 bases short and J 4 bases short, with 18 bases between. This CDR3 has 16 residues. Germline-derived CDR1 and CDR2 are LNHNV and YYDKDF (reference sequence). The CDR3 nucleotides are TGTGCCACCAGCAGGGGGGGCTGGGGCGCTGGCACTGAAGCTTTCTTT. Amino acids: CATSRGGWGAGTEAFF. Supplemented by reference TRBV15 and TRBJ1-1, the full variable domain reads DAMVIQNPRYQVTQFGKPVTLSCSQTLNHNVMYWYQQKSSQAPKLLFHYYDKDFNNEADTPDNFQSRRPNTSFCFLDIRSPGLGDTAMYLCATSRGGWGAGTEAFFGQGTRLTVV.

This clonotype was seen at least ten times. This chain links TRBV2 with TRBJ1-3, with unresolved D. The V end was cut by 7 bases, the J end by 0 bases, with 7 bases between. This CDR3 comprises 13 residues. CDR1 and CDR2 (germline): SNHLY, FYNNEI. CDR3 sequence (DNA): TGTGCCAGCACGCGGAGCTCTGGAAACACCATATATTTT. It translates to CASTRSSGNTIYF.

CDR3 in amino acids: CASRSYLAGGSLGELFF. The CDR3 DNA follows: TGTGCCAGCAGATCATATCTAGCGGGAGGGTCCTTAGGGGAGCTGTTTTTT. The rearrangement uses TRBV28 and TRBJ2-2; TRBD2 agrees at 12 bases. Looked up from germline, CDR1 is MDHEN and CDR2 is SYDVKM. The CDR3 covers 17 residues. Trimming took 6 bases from V and 8 from J; bases not matched to a gene: 13.

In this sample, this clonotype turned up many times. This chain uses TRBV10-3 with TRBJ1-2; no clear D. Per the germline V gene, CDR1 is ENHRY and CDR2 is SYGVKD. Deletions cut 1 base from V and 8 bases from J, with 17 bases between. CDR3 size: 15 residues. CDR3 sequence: CAISEWLDPPRGYTF. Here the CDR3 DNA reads TGTGCCATCAGTGAGTGGTTGGACCCCCCCCGGGGCTACACCTTC.

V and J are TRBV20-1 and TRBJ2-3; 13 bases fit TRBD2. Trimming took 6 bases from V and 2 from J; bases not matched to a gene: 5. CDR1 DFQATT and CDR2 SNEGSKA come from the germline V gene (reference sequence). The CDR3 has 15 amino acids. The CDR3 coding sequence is TGCAGTGCGAGGACTAGCGGGGGCCACACAGATACGCAGTATTTT. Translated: CSARTSGGHTDTQYF.